Shown below are 20 T cell receptor beta chains from a single sample sequenced in a study of T cell repertoires in cytomegalovirus infection. For these TCRs, the target antigens are not known. TCRdb used MiXCR to reprocess the reads, holding one entry per CDR3 protein. The sample lists tens of thousands of distinct CDR3 sequences, roughly a third occurring once. Sequencing used PBMCs, sequenced either directly or after in vitro stimulation (not recorded which). These receptors all stem from a human donor in good health (CMV status not recorded). Some clones in this sample may be carry-over from other donors' samples.

The V gene is TRBV5-1, the J gene TRBJ2-7; D may be TRBD1 or TRBD2 (5 bases each). V dropped 2 bases and J dropped 3 bases, with 12 bases sitting between them. The CDR3 loop spans 14 amino acids. CDR1 and CDR2 (germline): SGHRS, YFSETQ. CDR3 protein: CASSFGTGIYEQYF. DNA for the CDR3: TGCGCCAGCAGCTTCGGGACGGGAATCTACGAGCAGTACTTC.

This clonotype appeared many times. This chain connects TRBV7-9 to TRBJ2-7; D might be TRBD1 (5 bases). Germline loops: CDR1 SEHNR, CDR2 FQNEAQ (reference sequence). Trimming took 5 bases from V and 2 from J, leaving 16 bases between them. CDR3 length equals 15 residues. CDR3 bases: TGTGCCAGCAGCAGGACACAAGAGAATCCCTACGAGCAGTACTTC. As protein: CASSRTQENPYEQYF. Supplemented by reference TRBV7-9 and TRBJ2-7, the full variable domain reads DTGVSQNPRHKITKRGQNVTFRCDPISEHNRLYWYRQTLGQGPEFLTYFQNEAQLEKSRLLSDRFSAERPKGSFSTLEIQRTEQGDSAMYLCASSRTQENPYEQYFGPGTRLTVT.

The chain couples TRBV5-1 to TRBJ1-1; D might be TRBD1 (5 bases). V was pared by 4 bases and J by 2 bases, with 15 bases between. Germline V CDR1 and CDR2: SGHRS, YFSETQ. The CDR3 has 15 amino acids. The CDR3 DNA sequence: TGCGCCAGCAGCCCAGGGACGGAAGATAACACTGAAGCTTTCTTT. Amino acids: CASSPGTEDNTEAFF.

The V call is TRBV20-1, the J call TRBJ2-5; D is unresolved. V dropped 3 bases and J dropped 5 bases, with 13 bases sitting between them. Germline V gene data show CDR1 as DFQATT and CDR2 as SNEGSKA (reference sequence). CDR3 size: 13 residues. The CDR3 DNA is TGCAGTGCTAGTTACGGCTCTTGGGAGACCCAGTACTTC. This sequence encodes CSASYGSWETQYF.

This clonotype was seen at least ten times. The chain joins TRBV7-2 to TRBJ1-6, with no clear D. The CDR3 is made up of 15 amino acids. The germline V and J ends were trimmed by 4 bases and 5 bases, with 12 bases remaining between them. CDR1 and CDR2 (germline): SGHTA, FQGNSA. The CDR3 DNA is TGTGCCAGCAGCTACCTCGGGATTGATAATTCACCCCTCCACTTT. It translates to CASSYLGIDNSPLHF.

The V call is TRBV4-2, the J call TRBJ1-1; 7 nucleotides match TRBD1. CDR1 is LGHNA and CDR2 is YNFKEQ in the germline V gene. V gave up 5 bases and J gave up 10 bases; unmatched junction bases: 16. The length of the CDR3 is 15 residues. The DNA of the CDR3 is TGTGCCAGCAGCTCTGAATACAGGGGAAACCGTGTAGCTTTCTTT. As protein: CASSSEYRGNRVAFF.

This clonotype was detected only a few times. The chain carries TRBV7-4 and TRBJ2-7; TRBD1 or TRBD2 may be the D gene (5 bases each). The CDR3 runs 15 residues. V lost 6 bases and J lost 0, with 15 bases in between. The V gene's germline CDR1 is SGHVT and CDR2 SQSDAQ. The CDR3 DNA reads TGTGCCAGCAGGGATAGGGACGGTGCCTCCTACGAGCAGTACTTC. Amino acids: CASRDRDGASYEQYF. The full variable domain, with the rest looked up from reference TRBV7-4 and TRBJ2-7, is GAGVSQSPRYKVAKRGRDVALRCDSISGHVTLYWYRQTLGQGSEVLTYSQSDAQRDKSGRPSGRFSAERPERSVSTLKIQRTEQGDSAVYLCASRDRDGASYEQYFGPGTRLTVT.

On this clonotype itself: This may arise from a read error, as a much more abundant clone is one base away. DNA of the CDR3: TGTGCCAGCAGCGCCTATACAGGGTACAATCAGCACCAGCATTTT. It codes for CASSAYTGYNQHQHF. V gene TRBV7-2 combines with J gene TRBJ1-5; D might be TRBD1 (6 bases). CDR3 size: 15 residues. Germline CDR1 is SGHTA and CDR2 is FQGNSA.

V and J are TRBV15 and TRBJ2-2; 8 bases agree with TRBD2. V was clipped by 0 bases and J by 8 bases; unmatched bases: 8. CDR1 LNHNV and CDR2 YYDKDF come from the germline V gene (reference sequence). The CDR3 runs to 16 residues. CDR3 coding DNA: TGTGCCACCAGCAGAGAAGGGACTAGTTTAAGAGGGGAGCTGTTTTTT. It is translated as CATSREGTSLRGELFF.

This chain links TRBV7-4 with TRBJ1-1, with 8 bases identical to TRBD1. The CDR3 has 17 amino acids. The junction had 7 bases not matched to a gene; V was cut back by 1 base and J by 0 bases. Per germline, CDR1 SGHVT and CDR2 SQSDAQ. The CDR3 spells CASSLEGGQGLNTEAFF. CDR3 DNA: TGTGCCAGCAGCTTAGAGGGTGGACAGGGATTGAACACTGAAGCTTTCTTT.

The V gene is TRBV7-9, the J gene TRBJ2-3; unclear D gene. The CDR3 has 14 amino acids. The germline V gene has CDR1 SEHNR and CDR2 FQNEAQ (reference sequence). V was clipped by 5 bases and J by 2 bases, with 11 bases between them. CDR3 nucleotides: TGTGCCAGCAGCCCAAGACCCCTCACAGATACGCAGTATTTT. Translating it yields CASSPRPLTDTQYF.

There are many counts of this clonotype. This chain joins TRBV7-2 and TRBJ2-7; D remains ambiguous. The CDR3 consists of 14 residues. V was clipped by 2 bases and J by 4 bases, with 12 bases between them. Per germline, CDR1 SGHTA and CDR2 FQGNSA. DNA for the CDR3: TGTGCCAGCAGCTTATATGACGGGTCATACGAGCAGTACTTC. It specifies CASSLYDGSYEQYF.

V and J are TRBV4-1 and TRBJ1-5; D call uncertain. The V end lost 0 bases, the J end lost 0 bases, and 9 bases lay between the germline ends. Germline CDR1 reads MGHRA; CDR2 reads YSYEKL. The CDR3 is 16 amino acids. The DNA of the CDR3 is TGCGCCAGCAGCCAAGAGGGAAGCTATAGCAATCAGCCCCAGCATTTT. It is translated as CASSQEGSYSNQPQHF.

This chain joins TRBV7-6 and TRBJ1-2; no reliable D call. Trimming stripped 5 bases from V and 3 bases from J, with 16 bases between. The CDR3 is 15 amino acids. CDR1 is SGHVS, CDR2 FNYEAQ, per germline. The CDR3 protein is CASSPPRANDYGYTF. As DNA, the CDR3 is TGTGCCAGCAGCCCGCCGCGGGCTAACGACTATGGCTACACCTTC.

A few counts support this clonotype. This chain uses TRBV25-1 with TRBJ1-5; TRBD1 aligns across 7 bases. Trimming removed 1 base from V and 4 bases from J; junction bases left unmatched: 4. CDR1 and CDR2 from the germline V gene are MGHDK and SYGVNS. The CDR3 length is 15 residues. CDR3 sequence: CASSESTGANQPQHF. The CDR3 coding sequence is TGTGCCAGCAGTGAATCAACAGGGGCGAATCAGCCCCAGCATTTT.

This chain uses TRBV18 with TRBJ1-3; D is possibly TRBD1 (5 bases). Germline CDR1 KGHSH, CDR2 LQKENI. Trimming cost V 2 bases and J 0 bases, with 8 bases left between them. The CDR3 is 15 residues long. CDR3 amino acids: CASSPRRGSGNTIYF. Written as DNA, the CDR3 is TGTGCCAGCTCACCAAGGAGGGGCTCTGGAAACACCATATATTTT.

This clonotype was seen a few times. V usage is TRBV7-2 and J usage is TRBJ2-3, with D perhaps TRBD1 or TRBD2 (5 bases each). Deletions cut 7 bases from V and 3 bases from J, with 14 bases between. This CDR3 is 14 amino acids long. Germline loops: CDR1 SGHTA, CDR2 FQGNSA. The CDR3 nucleotides are TGTGCCAGCACCGATGAGGGACCGACAGATACGCAGTATTTT. Translating gives CASTDEGPTDTQYF.

This clonotype was seen a few times. The chain links TRBV7-8 to TRBJ2-1; 8 nucleotides align to TRBD1. CDR3 size: 13 residues. Losses at the gene ends were 5 bases for V and 8 bases for J; bases not matched to a gene: 5. CDR1 is SGHVS and CDR2 is FQNEAQ in the germline V gene. CDR3 region: CASSGQGGDEQFF. CDR3 nucleotide sequence: TGTGCCAGCAGCGGACAGGGTGGCGATGAGCAGTTCTTC.

The chain uses TRBV5-4 and TRBJ2-1, with 10 bases matching TRBD1. Per germline, CDR1 SGHNT and CDR2 YYREEE (reference sequence). With V trimmed by 4 bases and J by 9 bases, 10 bases remained unmatched. The CDR3 loop spans 15 amino acids. The CDR3 here is CASSPGDRGHGEQFF. The CDR3 nucleotides are TGTGCCAGCAGCCCGGGAGACAGGGGGCATGGTGAGCAGTTCTTC.

J is TRBJ1-2 and V is TRBV4-1; D gene unclear. The germline V gene has CDR1 MGHRA and CDR2 YSYEKL. This CDR3 is 13 amino acids long. The ends were cut back, 0 bases at V and 4 bases at J, with 6 bases in the middle. CDR3 sequence: CASSQENTYGYTF. The CDR3 region has the DNA TGCGCCAGCAGCCAAGAAAACACCTATGGCTACACCTTC.